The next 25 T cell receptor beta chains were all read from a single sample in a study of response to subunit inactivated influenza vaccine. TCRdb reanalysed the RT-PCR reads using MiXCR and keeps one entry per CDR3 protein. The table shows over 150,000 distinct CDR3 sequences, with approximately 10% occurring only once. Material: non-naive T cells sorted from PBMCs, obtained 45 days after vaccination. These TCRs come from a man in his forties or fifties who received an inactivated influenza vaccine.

This CDR3 is CASSPKPGTRDTDTQYF. CDR3 sequence (DNA): TGTGCCAGCAGCCCAAAACCCGGGACTCGCGACACAGATACGCAGTATTTT. The chain has TRBV16 and TRBJ2-3; possibly TRBD2 for D (6 bases). The germline gives CDR1 KGHSY, CDR2 FQNENV. The length of the CDR3 is 17 residues. Trimming stripped 4 bases from V and 2 bases from J, with 19 bases between.

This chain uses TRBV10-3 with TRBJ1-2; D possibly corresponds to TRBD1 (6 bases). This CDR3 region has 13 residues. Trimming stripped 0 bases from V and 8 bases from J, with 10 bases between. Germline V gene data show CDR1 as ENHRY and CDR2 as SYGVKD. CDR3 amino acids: CAISESTGLGYTF. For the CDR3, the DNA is TGTGCCATCAGTGAGTCTACAGGGCTAGGCTACACCTTC.

CDR3 protein: CASSGYRTGRKYSNQPQHF. CDR3 bases: TGTGCCAGCAGCGGCTACCGGACAGGGCGGAAATATAGCAATCAGCCCCAGCATTTT. The V and J genes are TRBV21-1 and TRBJ1-5; the table's D call, TRBD1, has no DNA check behind it. TRBV21-1 is labeled a pseudogene. The CDR3 covers 19 residues.

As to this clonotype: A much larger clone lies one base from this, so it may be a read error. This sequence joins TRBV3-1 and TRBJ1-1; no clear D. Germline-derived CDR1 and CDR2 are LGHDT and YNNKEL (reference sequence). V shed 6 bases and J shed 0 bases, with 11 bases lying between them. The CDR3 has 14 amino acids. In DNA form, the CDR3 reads TGTGCCAGCAGAGACGGAAACTTGAACACTGAAGCTTTCTTT. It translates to CASRDGNLNTEAFF.

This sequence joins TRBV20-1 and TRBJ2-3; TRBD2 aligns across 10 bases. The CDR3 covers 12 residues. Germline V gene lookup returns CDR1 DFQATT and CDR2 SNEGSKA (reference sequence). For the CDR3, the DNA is TGCAGGGGACTAGCGAACACAGATACGCAGTATTTT. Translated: CRGLANTDTQYF.

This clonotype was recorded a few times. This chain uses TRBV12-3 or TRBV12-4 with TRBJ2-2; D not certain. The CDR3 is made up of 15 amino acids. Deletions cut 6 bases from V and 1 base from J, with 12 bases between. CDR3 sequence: CASSSQYLNTGELFF. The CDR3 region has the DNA TGTGCCAGCAGCTCTCAATACTTGAACACCGGGGAGCTGTTTTTT.

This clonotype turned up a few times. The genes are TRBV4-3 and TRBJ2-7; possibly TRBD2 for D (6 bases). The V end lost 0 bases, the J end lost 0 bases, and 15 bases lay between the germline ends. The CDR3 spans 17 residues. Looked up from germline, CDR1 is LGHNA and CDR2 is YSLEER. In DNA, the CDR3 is TGCGCCAGCAGCCAAGAAGGAGGGGCGGGCCCCTCCTACGAGCAGTACTTC. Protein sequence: CASSQEGGAGPSYEQYF.

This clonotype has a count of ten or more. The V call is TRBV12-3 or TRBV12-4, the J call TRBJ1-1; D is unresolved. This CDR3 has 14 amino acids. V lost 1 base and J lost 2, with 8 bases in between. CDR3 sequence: CASSLETSNTEAFF. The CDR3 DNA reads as TGTGCCAGCAGTTTAGAAACAAGTAACACTGAAGCTTTCTTT.

CDR3 amino acids: CASSLETSYEQFF. The CDR3 coding sequence is TGTGCCAGCAGCTTAGAGACTAGTTATGAGCAGTTCTTC. The genes are TRBV7-9 and TRBJ2-1; weak D call: TRBD2 (6 bases). Germline CDR1 SEHNR, CDR2 FQNEAQ (reference sequence). The CDR3 has 13 amino acids. The ends were cut back, 1 base at V and 8 bases at J, with 9 bases in the middle. Using reference TRBV7-9 and TRBJ2-1 for the parts outside the CDR3, the full variable domain is DTGVSQNPRHKITKRGQNVTFRCDPISEHNRLYWYRQTLGQGPEFLTYFQNEAQLEKSRLLSDRFSAERPKGSFSTLEIQRTEQGDSAMYLCASSLETSYEQFFGPGTRLTVL.

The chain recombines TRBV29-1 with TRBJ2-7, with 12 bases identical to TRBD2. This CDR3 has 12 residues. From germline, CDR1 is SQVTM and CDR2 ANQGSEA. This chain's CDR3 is CTAGLAGGEQYF. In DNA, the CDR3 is TGCACGGCCGGGCTAGCGGGGGGGGAGCAGTACTTC.

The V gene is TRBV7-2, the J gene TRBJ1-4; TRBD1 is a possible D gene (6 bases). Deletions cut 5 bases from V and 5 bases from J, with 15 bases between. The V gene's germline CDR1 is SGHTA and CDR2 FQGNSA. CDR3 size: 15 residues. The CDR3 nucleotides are TGTGCCAGCAGCCCCGGATGGGGGGCCAATGAAAAACTGTTTTTT. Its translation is CASSPGWGANEKLFF.

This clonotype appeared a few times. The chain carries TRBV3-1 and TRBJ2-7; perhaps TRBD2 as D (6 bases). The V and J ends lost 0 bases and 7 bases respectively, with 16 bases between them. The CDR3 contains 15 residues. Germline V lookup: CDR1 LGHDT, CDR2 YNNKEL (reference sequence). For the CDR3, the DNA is TGTGCCAGCAGCCAAGAACTCCGGGAGTTAGAGGAGCAGTACTTC. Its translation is CASSQELRELEEQYF.

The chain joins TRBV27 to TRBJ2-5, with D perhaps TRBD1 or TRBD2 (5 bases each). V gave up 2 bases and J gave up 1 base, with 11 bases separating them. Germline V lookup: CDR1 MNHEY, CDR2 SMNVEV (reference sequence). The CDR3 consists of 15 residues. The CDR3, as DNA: TGTGCCAGCAGTTTAGGGGACCTACCCCAAGAGACCCAGTACTTC. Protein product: CASSLGDLPQETQYF.

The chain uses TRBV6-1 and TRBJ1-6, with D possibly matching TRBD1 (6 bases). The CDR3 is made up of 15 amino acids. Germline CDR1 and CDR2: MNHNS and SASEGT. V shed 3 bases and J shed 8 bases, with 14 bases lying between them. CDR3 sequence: CASSEKGTRDSPLHF. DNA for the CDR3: TGTGCCAGCAGTGAGAAAGGGACAAGAGATTCACCCCTCCACTTT.

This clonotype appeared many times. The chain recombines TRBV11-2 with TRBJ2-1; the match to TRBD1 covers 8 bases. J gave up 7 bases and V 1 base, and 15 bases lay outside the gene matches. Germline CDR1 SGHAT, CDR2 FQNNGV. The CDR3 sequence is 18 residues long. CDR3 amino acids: CASSLVVRWQGAGNEQFF. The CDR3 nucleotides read TGTGCCAGCAGCTTAGTAGTCCGGTGGCAGGGGGCGGGTAATGAGCAGTTCTTC.

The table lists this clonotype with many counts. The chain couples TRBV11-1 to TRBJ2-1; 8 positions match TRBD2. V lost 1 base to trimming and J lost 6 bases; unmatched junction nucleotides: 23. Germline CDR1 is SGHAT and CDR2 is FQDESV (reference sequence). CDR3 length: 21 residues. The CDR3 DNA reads TGTGCCAGCAGCTTAGGGTGGGACTACCTCGGGAGGGGTGGATCCCCCAATGAGCAGTTCTTC. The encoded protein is CASSLGWDYLGRGGSPNEQFF.

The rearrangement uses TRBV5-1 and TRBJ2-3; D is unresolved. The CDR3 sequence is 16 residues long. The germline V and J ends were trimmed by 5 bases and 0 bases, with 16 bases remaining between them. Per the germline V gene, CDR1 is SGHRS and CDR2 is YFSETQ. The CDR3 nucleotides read TGCGCCAGCAGTCGGGCCCTGATAGGTAGCACAGATACGCAGTATTTT. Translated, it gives CASSRALIGSTDTQYF.

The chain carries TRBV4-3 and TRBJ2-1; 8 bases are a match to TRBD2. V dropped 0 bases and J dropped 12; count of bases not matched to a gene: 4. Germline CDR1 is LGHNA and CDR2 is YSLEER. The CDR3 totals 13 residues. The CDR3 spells CASSQEKGTRQFF. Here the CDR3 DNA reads TGCGCCAGCAGCCAAGAAAAGGGGACTAGGCAGTTCTTC.

The CDR3 sequence: CASKLTGRSYNEQFF. In DNA, the CDR3 is TGTGCCAGCAAACTGACAGGGCGCTCCTACAATGAGCAGTTCTTC. V gene TRBV28 combines with J gene TRBJ2-1, with 7 bases fitting TRBD1. Germline CDR1 reads MDHEN; CDR2 reads SYDVKM. V shed 7 bases, J shed 0 bases, and the junction held 6 bases outside the gene matches. The CDR3 totals 15 residues.

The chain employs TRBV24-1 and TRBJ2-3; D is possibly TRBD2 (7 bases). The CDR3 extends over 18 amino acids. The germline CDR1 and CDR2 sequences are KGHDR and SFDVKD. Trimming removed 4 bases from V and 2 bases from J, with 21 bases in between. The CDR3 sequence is CATSEPTGSGGNTDTQYF. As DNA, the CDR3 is TGTGCCACCAGTGAACCCACAGGGTCCGGGGGGAACACAGATACGCAGTATTTT.

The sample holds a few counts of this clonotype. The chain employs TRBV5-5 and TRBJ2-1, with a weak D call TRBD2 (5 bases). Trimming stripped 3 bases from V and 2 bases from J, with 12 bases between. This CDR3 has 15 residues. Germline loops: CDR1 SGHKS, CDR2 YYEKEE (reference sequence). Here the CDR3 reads CASSWGALTYNEQFF. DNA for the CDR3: TGTGCCAGCAGCTGGGGAGCTTTGACCTACAATGAGCAGTTCTTC.

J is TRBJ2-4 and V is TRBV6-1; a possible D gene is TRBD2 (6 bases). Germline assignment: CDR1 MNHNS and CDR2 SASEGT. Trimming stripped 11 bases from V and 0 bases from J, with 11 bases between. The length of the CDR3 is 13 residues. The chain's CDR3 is CAAGPSAKNIQYF. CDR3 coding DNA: TGTGCCGCGGGACCTTCAGCCAAAAACATTCAGTACTTC.

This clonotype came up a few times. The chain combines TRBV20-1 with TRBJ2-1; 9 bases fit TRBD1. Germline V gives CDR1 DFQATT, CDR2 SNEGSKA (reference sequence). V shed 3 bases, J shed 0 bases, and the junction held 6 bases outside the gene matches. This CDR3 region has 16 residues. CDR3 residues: CSASDRGASSYNEQFF. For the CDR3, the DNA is TGCAGTGCTAGTGACAGGGGGGCAAGCTCCTACAATGAGCAGTTCTTC.

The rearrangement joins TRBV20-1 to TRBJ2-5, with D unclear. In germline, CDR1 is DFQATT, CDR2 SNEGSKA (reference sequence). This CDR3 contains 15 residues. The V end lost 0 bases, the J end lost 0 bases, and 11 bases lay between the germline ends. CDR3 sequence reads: CSARDLFRNQETQYF. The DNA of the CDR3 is TGCAGTGCTAGAGATCTTTTCCGAAACCAAGAGACCCAGTACTTC.

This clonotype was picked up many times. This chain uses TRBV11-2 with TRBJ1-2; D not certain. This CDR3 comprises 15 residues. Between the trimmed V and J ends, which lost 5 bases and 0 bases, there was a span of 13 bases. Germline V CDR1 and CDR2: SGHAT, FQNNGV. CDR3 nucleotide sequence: TGTGCCAGCAGCCTAAGGACTGGAGCTAACTATGGCTACACCTTC. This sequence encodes CASSLRTGANYGYTF.